The 7 T cell receptor beta chains given below trace back to one sample, sequenced in a study of PD-1 blockade in mismatch repair-deficient tumors. Repertoires were generated with immunoSEQ multiplex PCR, while TCRdb's copy carries only in-frame clones and drops some. Among under 50,000 clones listed, approximately 80% were seen once. Here the sequenced sample was PBMCs, taken approximately 9 months after starting pembrolizumab. The receptors here all came from an adult with mismatch repair-deficient cancer.

The chain joins TRBV10-3 to TRBJ2-6; 8 bases align to TRBD1. CDR3 length: 16 residues. From germline, CDR1 is ENHRY and CDR2 SYGVKD. The J segment lost 3 bases and the V segment lost 4 bases, leaving 5 bases of the junction unmatched. The CDR3 region has the DNA TGTGCCATCAGTGCTGCACAGGGGGTTGGGGCCAACGTCCTGACTTTC. It yields the protein CAISAAQGVGANVLTF.

The chain combines TRBV7-6 with TRBJ2-7; TRBD2 aligns across 8 bases. Germline values: CDR1 SGHVS, CDR2 FNYEAQ. Trimming at V came to 3 bases and at J to 0 bases, leaving 1 base not matched to a gene. This CDR3 is built from 14 residues. Here the CDR3 DNA reads TGTGCCAGCAGCTTGGGGACTAGCTCCTACGAGCAGTACTTC. Protein: CASSLGTSSYEQYF.

DNA for the CDR3: TGCAGCGTTGTCCGGGACAACCAAGAGACCCAGTACTTC. As protein: CSVVRDNQETQYF. The V and J genes are TRBV29-1 and TRBJ2-5; D possibly corresponds to TRBD1 (6 bases). V lost 4 bases, J lost 0 bases, and 9 bases lay in between. Germline V gene data show CDR1 as SQVTM and CDR2 as ANQGSEA. The length of the CDR3 is 13 residues.

The CDR3 DNA reads as TGTGCCAGCAGCCACTCTCAGGGGCTGAATGAAAAACTGTTTTTT. It encodes CASSHSQGLNEKLFF. J is TRBJ1-4 and V is TRBV5-8; D is possibly TRBD1 (6 bases). The CDR3 runs to 15 residues. Germline V gives CDR1 SGHTS, CDR2 YDEGEE. The V gene lost 4 bases and the J gene lost 5 bases, with 15 bases spanning the gap. Full variable domain (remainder filled in from reference TRBV5-8 and TRBJ1-4): EAGVTQSPTHLIKTRGQQATLRCSPISGHTSVYWYQQALGLGLQFLLWYDEGEERNRGNFPPRFSGRQFPNYSSELNVNALELEDSALYLCASSHSQGLNEKLFFGSGTQLSVL.

V gene TRBV30 combines with J gene TRBJ1-5; D uncertain. In germline, CDR1 is GTSNPN, CDR2 SVGIG (reference sequence). The CDR3 sequence is 12 residues long. V lost 8 bases, J lost 6 bases, and 14 bases lay in between. CDR3 sequence (DNA): TGTGCCGCCGGTCAGGTTGGTCAGCCCCAGCATTTT. Its protein product is CAAGQVGQPQHF.

The V gene is TRBV5-1, the J gene TRBJ2-3; 14 bases are shared with TRBD2. Germline loops: CDR1 SGHRS, CDR2 YFSETQ. V shed 5 bases, J shed 7 bases, and the junction held 6 bases outside the gene matches. CDR3 length: 15 amino acids. In DNA, the CDR3 is TGCGCCAGCAGGAACGGGACTAGCGGGGGATATACGCAGTATTTT. Protein sequence: CASRNGTSGGYTQYF.

This chain links TRBV28 with TRBJ1-1; D remains unclear. With 7 bases removed from V and 8 bases from J, the gap between germline ends came to 11 bases. This CDR3 has 11 residues. The V gene's germline CDR1 is MDHEN and CDR2 SYDVKM. This chain's CDR3 is CASNFNLEAFF. The CDR3 DNA follows: TGTGCCAGCAACTTTAACCTCGAAGCTTTCTTT. The variable domain in full, with the rest retrieved from reference TRBV28 and TRBJ1-1, is DVKVTQSSRYLVKRTGEKVFLECVQDMDHENMFWYRQDPGLGLRLIYFSYDVKMKEKGDIPEGYSVSREKKERFSLILESASTNQTSMYLCASNFNLEAFFGQGTRLTVV.